The 9 T cell receptor beta chains below all came from one sample that was sequenced in a study of blood T cell repertoires in COVID-19. TCRdb's table, derived via immunoSEQ multiplex PCR, lists solely in-frame clones and lacks some. Of hundreds of thousands of clones listed, 80% to 90% are singletons. Sequencing was done on a sample of peripheral blood. These receptors all come from an older woman with COVID-19, enrolled during active disease.

The chain links TRBV5-1 to TRBJ2-1, with a possible D match to TRBD1 (7 bases). CDR1 and CDR2 from the germline V gene are SGHRS and YFSETQ. Trimming shortened V by 3 bases and J by 4 bases, and 11 bases separated the two germline ends. The CDR3 spans 14 residues. DNA for the CDR3: TGCGCCAGCAGCTGGGGGGACAGTTACAATGAGCAGTTCTTC. It codes for CASSWGDSYNEQFF.

The chain couples TRBV14 to TRBJ1-1; D is perhaps TRBD1 (6 bases). CDR1 and CDR2 (germline): SGHDN, FVKESK. V dropped 5 bases and J dropped 2 bases, with 18 bases sitting between them. The CDR3 is 16 residues long. CDR3 region: CASSTGQMRRNTEAFF. The CDR3 nucleotides read TGTGCCAGCAGCACCGGACAGATGAGACGAAACACTGAAGCTTTCTTT.

V and J are TRBV5-5 and TRBJ2-1, with 10 bases aligning to TRBD2. The V gene end was trimmed by 3 bases and the J gene end by 5 bases; junction bases not matched to a gene: 5. Germline loops: CDR1 SGHKS, CDR2 YYEKEE (reference sequence). The CDR3 is 15 amino acids. The CDR3 here is CASSYPSGGDNEQFF. Written as DNA, the CDR3 is TGTGCCAGCAGCTATCCAAGCGGGGGGGACAATGAGCAGTTCTTC.

The rearrangement joins TRBV7-3 to TRBJ1-1; 8 positions match TRBD1. The junction had 3 bases not matched to a gene; V was cut back by 4 bases and J by 5 bases. The CDR3 is 13 amino acids. The V gene's germline CDR1 is SGHTA and CDR2 FQGTGA. The CDR3 DNA reads TGTGCCAGCAGCTGGACAGGGCGGACTGAAGCTTTCTTT. This encodes CASSWTGRTEAFF.

The rearrangement uses TRBV5-4 and TRBJ2-3; D ambiguous. Trimming removed 3 bases at V and 3 bases at J, with 5 bases between. CDR1 SGHNT and CDR2 YYREEE come from the germline V gene (reference sequence). The CDR3 contains 12 residues. CDR3 sequence (DNA): TGTGCCAGCAGCTCTAATACAGATACGCAGTATTTT. Protein product: CASSSNTDTQYF.

J is TRBJ2-2 and V is TRBV24-1; 8 bases agree with TRBD1. Trimming took 7 bases from V and 0 from J; bases not matched to a gene: 6. Germline assignment: CDR1 KGHDR and CDR2 SFDVKD. The CDR3 length is 16 residues. The CDR3, as DNA: TGTGCCACCAGGGGGACAGGACTTGCGAACACCGGGGAGCTGTTTTTT. Amino acids: CATRGTGLANTGELFF.

The chain employs TRBV25-1 and TRBJ1-2; TRBD1 aligns across 10 bases. V trimming: 3 bases; J trimming: 4 bases; junction bases outside the gene matches: 5. The CDR3 is made up of 15 amino acids. Germline lookup yields CDR1 MGHDK and CDR2 SYGVNS. The CDR3 is CASSDETGGAYGYTF. CDR3 in DNA: TGTGCCAGCAGTGACGAGACAGGGGGCGCCTATGGCTACACCTTC.

This clone was seen at least ten times. V usage is TRBV28 and J usage is TRBJ2-3; D is perhaps TRBD2 (5 bases). Per the germline V gene, CDR1 is MDHEN and CDR2 is SYDVKM. This CDR3 has 14 amino acids. V lost 3 bases and J 6 bases, leaving 13 bases between the germline ends. The CDR3 sequence: CASSFVSGSDTQYF. Here the CDR3 DNA reads TGTGCCAGCAGTTTCGTTTCGGGATCGGATACGCAGTATTTT.

This rearrangement joins TRBV10-3 to TRBJ1-2; 8 bases fit TRBD1. Germline values: CDR1 ENHRY, CDR2 SYGVKD. The CDR3 consists of 14 residues. V dropped 0 bases and J dropped 6; count of bases not matched to a gene: 3. The CDR3 DNA sequence: TGTGCCATCAGTGAGTCGGCAGGGGGCCATGGCTACACCTTC. Translated, it gives CAISESAGGHGYTF.